This T cell receptor beta chain was retrieved from a study of Ad26.COV2.S vaccination and SARS-CoV-2 variants (dated by TCRdb to the early 2020s). Study-wide context: TCRbeta repertoire sequencing served as the tool for gauging how specific and how broad the SARS-CoV-2-reactive T cell receptors were following Ad26.COV2.S vaccination. The TCR-sequenced set comprised about 32 samples: around 20 Ad26.COV2.S vaccine recipients, 5 placebo recipients and 8 SARS-CoV-2 convalescent individuals.

Sequences SGHTA (CDR1) and FQGNSA (CDR2) are obtained from the germline V gene. The CDR3, cysteine through phenylalanine, is 13 amino acids long. Just the 39-base CDR3 DNA is kept, in frame starting at base 1. V lost 3 bases and J lost 7 bases, and the count of bases not matched to a germline gene is 3. TCRbeta CDR3 regions were sequenced with the immunoSEQ Assay. After extraction, genomic DNA underwent amplification by bias-controlled multiplex PCR, followed by high-throughput sequencing. Per the source publication's procedure: Collapsing and filtering of sequences were performed to quantify the absolute abundance of each unique TCRbeta CDR3 region. T cell fraction was estimated by normalization of TCRbeta template counts to usable DNA, with usable DNA being measured through amplification of reference genes present in all nucleated cells. Repertoire TCRs were annotated as SARS-CoV-2-specific by exact matching of V gene, CDR3 amino acid sequence and J gene to a known reactive TCR set. The reference SARS-CoV-2 TCR set came from MIRA and was filtered for enrichment in COVID-19-positive ImmuneCODE repertoires, removing public or cross-reactive TCRs. Based on the MIRA antigens, annotated TCRs were further analysed at the level of specific ORF or position within ORF. Depth was the summed frequency of annotated unique rearrangements, while breadth was defined as annotated unique rearrangements over total unique productive rearrangements. Two-sided Wilcoxon rank-sum tests were used to compare TCR breadth between groups. The clones in this table, taken by TCRdb from immuneACCESS, are in-frame only. Not every clone is retained; where verified, under half of the shortfall comes from an unresolved V gene, and the cause of the rest is unknown. That table gives V, J and clone size, and the DNA gave D and trimming. The sample profile shows more than 85,000 clones; around 82% of them were found once. The ten largest clones add up to roughly 17% of the sample.

Concerning this clone: The specificity of this receptor is unknown. The input lacks base qualities; no much larger clone sits a single base away.

Summary of the overall study and its limitations: The authors noted that total T cell responses may have been underestimated by the TCR breadth and depth analyses. Substantial breadth of spike-specific CD8+ and CD4+ T cell responses was reported after vaccination. Spike-specific TCR breadth was higher in Ad26.COV2.S recipients than in placebo recipients (P = 0.0014). Vaccine and placebo recipients had comparable non-spike TCR breadth, which fits with the vaccine containing only spike.

The time point tag for this specimen amounts to: individuals recovered from natural SARS-CoV-2 infection. The clonotype originates from a human donor who had recovered from COVID-19. The starting material was peripheral blood, obtained after recovery from COVID-19. The sequence is built from TRBV7-2 and TRBJ2-4; TRBD2 lines up with 7 middle nucleotides. The CDR3 has the sequence CASSLGEGNIQYF. The DNA sequence reads TGTGCCAGCAGCTTGGGGGAGGGGAACATTCAGTACTTC.